This T cell receptor (beta chain) is drawn from a study of T cell repertoires in cytomegalovirus infection. Overall study: Recently identified HLA-C-restricted CMV epitopes were among the peptides used. Public TCR beta signatures indicated both CMV infection and matching HLA type.

The CDR3 totals 14 residues. The junction had 9 bases not matched to a gene; V was cut back by 6 bases and J by 5 bases. Germline values: CDR1 SGHTA, CDR2 FQGNSA. TCRdb used MiXCR to reprocess the reads, holding one entry per CDR3 protein. The table lists some 700,000 distinct CDR3 sequences, roughly a third of them singletons. This clonotype was seen ten or more times. As yet, its antigen is unknown. This sequence joins TRBV7-2 and TRBJ2-5, with 7 nucleotides matching TRBD1. The material was cultured PBMCs, obtained from culture after CMV antigen stimulation. The source is a human donor in good health (CMV status not recorded). Some clones in this sample may be carry-over from other donors' samples. The CDR3 DNA follows: TGTGCCAGCAGTTCCAGAGGGGGCCCCGAGACCCAGTACTTC. This encodes CASSSRGGPETQYF.